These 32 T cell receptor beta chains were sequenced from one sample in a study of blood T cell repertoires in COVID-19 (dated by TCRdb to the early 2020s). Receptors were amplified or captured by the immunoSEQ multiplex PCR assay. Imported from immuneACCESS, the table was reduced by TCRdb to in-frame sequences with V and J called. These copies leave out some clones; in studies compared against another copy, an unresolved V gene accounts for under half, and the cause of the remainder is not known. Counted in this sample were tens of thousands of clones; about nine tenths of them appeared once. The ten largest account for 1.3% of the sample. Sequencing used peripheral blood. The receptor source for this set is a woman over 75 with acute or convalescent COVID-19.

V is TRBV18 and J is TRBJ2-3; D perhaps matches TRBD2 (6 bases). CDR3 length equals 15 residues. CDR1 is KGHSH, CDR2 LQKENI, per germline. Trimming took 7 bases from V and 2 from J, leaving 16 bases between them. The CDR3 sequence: CASCPTGLLTDTQYF. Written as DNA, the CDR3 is TGTGCCAGCTGTCCAACGGGACTCCTCACAGATACGCAGTATTTT.

Here the CDR3 DNA reads TGTGCCAGCAGCCAAGTTTCGGGGTCCTATAATTCACCCCTCCACTTT. Amino acids: CASSQVSGSYNSPLHF. V usage is TRBV3-1 (or the pseudogene TRBV3-2) and J usage is TRBJ1-6; D is uncertain. CDR1 LGHDT and CDR2 YNNKEL come from the germline V gene (reference sequence). The germline V and J ends were trimmed by 1 base and 1 base, with 8 bases remaining between them. The CDR3 is made up of 16 amino acids.

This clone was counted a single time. CDR3 residues: CASSSGTGGYNEQFF. The CDR3 nucleotides read TGTGCCAGTAGCTCCGGGACAGGGGGATACAATGAGCAGTTCTTC. The genes are TRBV19 and TRBJ2-1, with 11 bases lining up with TRBD1. CDR3 length: 15 amino acids. Germline V gene lookup returns CDR1 LNHDA and CDR2 SQIVND (reference sequence). V lost 6 bases, J lost 4 bases, and 5 bases stayed unmatched.

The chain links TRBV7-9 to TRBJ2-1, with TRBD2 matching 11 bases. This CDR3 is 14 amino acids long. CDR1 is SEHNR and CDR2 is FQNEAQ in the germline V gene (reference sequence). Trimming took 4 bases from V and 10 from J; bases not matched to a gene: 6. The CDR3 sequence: CASSWGTSGREQFF. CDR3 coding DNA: TGTGCCAGCAGCTGGGGGACTAGCGGAAGGGAGCAGTTCTTC.

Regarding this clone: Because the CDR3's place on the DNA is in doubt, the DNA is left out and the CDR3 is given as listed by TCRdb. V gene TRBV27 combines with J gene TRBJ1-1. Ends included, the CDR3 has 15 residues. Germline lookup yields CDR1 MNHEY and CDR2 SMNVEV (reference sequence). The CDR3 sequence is CASSFGSGGTTEAFF.

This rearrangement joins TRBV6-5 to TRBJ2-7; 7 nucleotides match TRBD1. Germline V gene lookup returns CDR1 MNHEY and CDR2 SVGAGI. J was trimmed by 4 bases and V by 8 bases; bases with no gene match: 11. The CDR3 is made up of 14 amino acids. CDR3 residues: CASGYRGRAYEQYF. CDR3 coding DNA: TGTGCCAGCGGCTACAGGGGTCGGGCATACGAGCAGTACTTC.

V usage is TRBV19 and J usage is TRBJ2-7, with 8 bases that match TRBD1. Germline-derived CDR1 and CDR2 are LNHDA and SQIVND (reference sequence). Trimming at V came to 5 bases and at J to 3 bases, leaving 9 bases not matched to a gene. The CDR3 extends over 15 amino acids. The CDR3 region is CASSLRTGQGYEQYF. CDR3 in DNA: TGTGCCAGTAGTCTCAGGACAGGGCAAGGCTACGAGCAGTACTTC.

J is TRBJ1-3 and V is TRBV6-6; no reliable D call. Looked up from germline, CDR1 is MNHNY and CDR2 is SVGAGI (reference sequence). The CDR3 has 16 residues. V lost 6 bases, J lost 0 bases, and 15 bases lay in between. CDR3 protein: CASRGAFVSSGNTIYF. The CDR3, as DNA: TGTGCCAGCAGGGGCGCTTTTGTCAGCTCTGGAAACACCATATATTTT.

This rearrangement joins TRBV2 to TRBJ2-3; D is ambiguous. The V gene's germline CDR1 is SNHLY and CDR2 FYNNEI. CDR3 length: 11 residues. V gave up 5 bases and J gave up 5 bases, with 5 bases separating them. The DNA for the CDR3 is TGTGCCAGCAGTCTAGTAGATACGCAGTATTTT. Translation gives CASSLVDTQYF.

Written as DNA, the CDR3 is TGTGCCTGGAGTGATCAGGGGATGCGGCCCCAGCATTTT. It encodes CAWSDQGMRPQHF. The V call is TRBV30, the J call TRBJ1-5; tentatively, D is TRBD1 (6 bases). The V and J ends lost 1 base and 9 bases respectively, with 13 bases between them. This CDR3 has 13 residues. The germline gives CDR1 GTSNPN, CDR2 SVGIG (reference sequence).

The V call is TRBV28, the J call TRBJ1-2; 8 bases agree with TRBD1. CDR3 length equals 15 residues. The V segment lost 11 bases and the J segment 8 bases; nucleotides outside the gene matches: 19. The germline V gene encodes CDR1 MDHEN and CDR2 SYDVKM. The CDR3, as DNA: TGTGCCGCGATCCCTTCCGCAGGGGGCCGAGGGGGCTACACCTTC. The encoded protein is CAAIPSAGGRGGYTF.

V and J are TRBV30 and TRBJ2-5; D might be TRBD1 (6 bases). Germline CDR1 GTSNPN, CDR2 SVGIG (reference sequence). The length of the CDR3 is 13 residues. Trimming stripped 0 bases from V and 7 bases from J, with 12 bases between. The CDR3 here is CAWSVTGSRTQYF. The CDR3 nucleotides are TGTGCCTGGAGTGTAACAGGGAGTAGGACCCAGTACTTC.

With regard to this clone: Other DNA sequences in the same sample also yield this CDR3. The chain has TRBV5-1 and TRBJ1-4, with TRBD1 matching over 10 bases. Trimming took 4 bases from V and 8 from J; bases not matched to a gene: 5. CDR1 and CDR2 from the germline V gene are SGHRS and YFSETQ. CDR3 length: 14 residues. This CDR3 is CASSLGQGGEKLFF. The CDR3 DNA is TGCGCCAGCAGCCTCGGACAGGGGGGCGAAAAACTGTTTTTT. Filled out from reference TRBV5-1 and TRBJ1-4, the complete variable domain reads KAGVTQTPRYLIKTRGQQVTLSCSPISGHRSVSWYQQTPGQGLQFLFEYFSETQRNKGNFPGRFSGRQFSNSRSEMNVSTLELGDSALYLCASSLGQGGEKLFFGSGTQLSVL.

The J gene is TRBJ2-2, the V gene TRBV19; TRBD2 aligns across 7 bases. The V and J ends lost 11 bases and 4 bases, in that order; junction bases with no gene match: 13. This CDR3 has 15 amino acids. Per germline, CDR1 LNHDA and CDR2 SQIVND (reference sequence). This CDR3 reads CASQGPSGVTGELFF. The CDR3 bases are TGTGCCTCCCAAGGCCCTAGCGGAGTCACCGGGGAGCTGTTTTTT.

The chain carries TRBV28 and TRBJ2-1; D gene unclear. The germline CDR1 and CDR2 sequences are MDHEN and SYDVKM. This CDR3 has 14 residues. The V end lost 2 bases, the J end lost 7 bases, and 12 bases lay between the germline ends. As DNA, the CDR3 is TGTGCCAGCAGTTTAGGAGACTTCCGAAATGAGCAGTTCTTC. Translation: CASSLGDFRNEQFF.

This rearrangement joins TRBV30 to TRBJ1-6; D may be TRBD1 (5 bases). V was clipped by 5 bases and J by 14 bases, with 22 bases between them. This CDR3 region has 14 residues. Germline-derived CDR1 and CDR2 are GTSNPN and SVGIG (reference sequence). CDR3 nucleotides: TGTGCCTGGCGACTTAACGGGGGTGTAGGAACCCTCCACTTT. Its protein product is CAWRLNGGVGTLHF.

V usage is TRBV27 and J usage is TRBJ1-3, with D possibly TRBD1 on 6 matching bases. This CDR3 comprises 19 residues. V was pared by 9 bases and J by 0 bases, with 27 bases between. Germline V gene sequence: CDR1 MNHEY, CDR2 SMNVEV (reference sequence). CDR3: CASTALARDTGSSGNTIYF. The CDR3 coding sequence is TGTGCCAGTACCGCATTAGCCCGGGACACCGGCTCCTCTGGAAACACCATATATTTT.

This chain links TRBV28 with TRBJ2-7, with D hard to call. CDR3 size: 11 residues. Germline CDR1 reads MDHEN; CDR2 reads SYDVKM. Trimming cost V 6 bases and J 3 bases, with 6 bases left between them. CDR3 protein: CASSVYYEQYF. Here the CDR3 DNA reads TGTGCCAGCAGCGTATACTACGAGCAGTACTTC.

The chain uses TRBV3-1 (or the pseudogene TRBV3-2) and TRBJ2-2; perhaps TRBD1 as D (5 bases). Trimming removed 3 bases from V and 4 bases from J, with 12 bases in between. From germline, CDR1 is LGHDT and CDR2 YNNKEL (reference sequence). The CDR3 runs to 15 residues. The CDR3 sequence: CASSHYRSSTGELFF. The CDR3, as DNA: TGTGCCAGCAGCCATTACAGGTCTAGCACCGGGGAGCTGTTTTTT.

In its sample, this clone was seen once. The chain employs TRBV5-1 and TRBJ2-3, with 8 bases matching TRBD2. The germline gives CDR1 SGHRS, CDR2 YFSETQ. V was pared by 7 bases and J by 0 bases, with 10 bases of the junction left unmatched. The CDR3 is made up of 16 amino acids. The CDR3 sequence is CASLQGGRSSTDTQYF. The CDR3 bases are TGCGCCAGCCTCCAGGGCGGGAGGTCGAGCACAGATACGCAGTATTTT.

The CDR3: CASGGGGHQPQHF. The CDR3 DNA follows: TGTGCCAGCGGGGGAGGCGGACATCAGCCCCAGCATTTT. The rearrangement joins TRBV19 to TRBJ1-5; D might be TRBD1 (5 bases). Between the trimmed V and J ends, which lost 9 bases and 5 bases, there was a span of 14 bases. Germline CDR1 is LNHDA and CDR2 is SQIVND (reference sequence). This CDR3 spans 13 amino acids.

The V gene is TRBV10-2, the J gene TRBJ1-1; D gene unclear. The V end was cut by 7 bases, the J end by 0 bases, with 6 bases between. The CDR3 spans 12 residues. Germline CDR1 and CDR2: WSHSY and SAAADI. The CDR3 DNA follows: TGCGCCAGCATAGCCGTGAACACTGAAGCTTTCTTT. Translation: CASIAVNTEAFF.

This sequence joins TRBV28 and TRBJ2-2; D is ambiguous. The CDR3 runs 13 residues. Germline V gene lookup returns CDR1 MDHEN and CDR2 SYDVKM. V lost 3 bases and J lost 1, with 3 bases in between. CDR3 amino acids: CASSFRNTGELFF. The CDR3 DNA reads TGTGCCAGCAGTTTCCGGAACACCGGGGAGCTGTTTTTT.

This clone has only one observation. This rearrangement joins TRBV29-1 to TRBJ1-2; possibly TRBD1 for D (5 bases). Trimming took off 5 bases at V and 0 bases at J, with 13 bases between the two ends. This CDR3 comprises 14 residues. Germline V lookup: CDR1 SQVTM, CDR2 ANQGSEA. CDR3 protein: CSVPSGGANYGYTF. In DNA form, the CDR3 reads TGCAGCGTTCCATCCGGGGGAGCTAACTATGGCTACACCTTC.

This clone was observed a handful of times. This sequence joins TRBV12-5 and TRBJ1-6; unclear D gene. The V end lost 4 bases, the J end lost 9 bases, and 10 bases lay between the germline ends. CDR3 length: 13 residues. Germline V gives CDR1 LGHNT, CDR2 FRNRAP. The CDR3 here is CASGSYVVSPLHF. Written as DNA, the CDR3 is TGTGCTAGTGGTTCCTATGTCGTTTCACCCCTCCACTTT. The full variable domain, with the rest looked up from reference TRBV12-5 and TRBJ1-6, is DARVTQTPRHKVTEMGQEVTMRCQPILGHNTVFWYRQTMMQGLELLAYFRNRAPLDDSGMPKDRFSAEMPDATLATLKIQPSEPRDSAVYFCASGSYVVSPLHFGNGTRLTVT.

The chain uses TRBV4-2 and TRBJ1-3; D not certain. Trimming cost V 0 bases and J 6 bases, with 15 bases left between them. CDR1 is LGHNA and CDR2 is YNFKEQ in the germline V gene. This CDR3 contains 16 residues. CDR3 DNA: TGTGCCAGCAGCCAAGATCAAACGGGATTGGCAAACACCATATATTTT. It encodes CASSQDQTGLANTIYF.

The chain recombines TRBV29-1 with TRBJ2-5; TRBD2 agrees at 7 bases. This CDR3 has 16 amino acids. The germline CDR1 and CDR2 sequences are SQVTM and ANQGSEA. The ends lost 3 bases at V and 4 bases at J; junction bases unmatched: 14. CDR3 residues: CSVDGPGLVGGETQYF. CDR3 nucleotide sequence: TGCAGCGTTGATGGGCCCGGACTAGTGGGCGGAGAGACCCAGTACTTC.

CDR3 DNA: TGTGCCAGCAGCCCACAACGGCTTGGGGAGGGCTCTGGAAACACCATATATTTT. It translates to CASSPQRLGEGSGNTIYF. V is TRBV7-2 and J is TRBJ1-3, with D uncertain. Germline CDR1 is SGHTA and CDR2 is FQGNSA. The V end was cut by 5 bases, the J end by 0 bases, with 20 bases between. The CDR3 runs 18 residues.

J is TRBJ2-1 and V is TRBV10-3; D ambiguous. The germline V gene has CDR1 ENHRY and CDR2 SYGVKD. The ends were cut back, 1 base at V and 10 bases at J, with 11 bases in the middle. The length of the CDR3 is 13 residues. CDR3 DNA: TGTGCCATCAGTGAGTTTCAAGAAGAGGAGCAGTTCTTC. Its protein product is CAISEFQEEEQFF.

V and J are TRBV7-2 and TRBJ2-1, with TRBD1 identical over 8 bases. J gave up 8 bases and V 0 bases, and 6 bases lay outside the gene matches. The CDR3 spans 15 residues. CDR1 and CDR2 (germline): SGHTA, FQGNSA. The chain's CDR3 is CASSLAGTGSDEQFF. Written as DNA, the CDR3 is TGTGCCAGCAGCTTAGCCGGGACAGGAAGTGATGAGCAGTTCTTC.

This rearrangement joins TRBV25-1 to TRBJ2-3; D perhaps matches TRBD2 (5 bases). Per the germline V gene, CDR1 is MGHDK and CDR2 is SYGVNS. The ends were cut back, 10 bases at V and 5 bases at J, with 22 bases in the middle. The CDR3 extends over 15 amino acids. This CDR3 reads CATSPTGGPRDTQYF. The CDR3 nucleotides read TGTGCCACCTCGCCAACGGGCGGGCCGAGAGATACGCAGTATTTT.

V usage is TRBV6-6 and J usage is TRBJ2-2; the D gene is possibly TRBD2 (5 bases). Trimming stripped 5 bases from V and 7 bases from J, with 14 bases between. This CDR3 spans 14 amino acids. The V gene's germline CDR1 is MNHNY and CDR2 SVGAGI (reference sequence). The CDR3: CASSTTGLSGELFF. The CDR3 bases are TGTGCCAGCAGTACCACGGGGTTAAGCGGGGAGCTGTTTTTT.